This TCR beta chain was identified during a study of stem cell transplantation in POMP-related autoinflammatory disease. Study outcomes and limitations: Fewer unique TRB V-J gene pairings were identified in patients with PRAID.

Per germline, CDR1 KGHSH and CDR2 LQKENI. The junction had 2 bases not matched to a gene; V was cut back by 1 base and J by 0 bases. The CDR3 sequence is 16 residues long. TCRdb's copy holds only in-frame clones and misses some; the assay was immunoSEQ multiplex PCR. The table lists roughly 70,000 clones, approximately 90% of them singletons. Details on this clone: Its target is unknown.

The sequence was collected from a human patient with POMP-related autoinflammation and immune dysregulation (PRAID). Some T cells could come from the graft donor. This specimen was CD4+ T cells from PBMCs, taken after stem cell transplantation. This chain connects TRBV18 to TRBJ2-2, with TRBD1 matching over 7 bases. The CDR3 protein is CASSPQGASNTGELFF. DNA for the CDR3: TGTGCCAGCTCACCACAGGGGGCTTCGAACACCGGGGAGCTGTTTTTT.